This TCR beta chain was identified during a study of blood T cell repertoires in COVID-19. The overall study: T cells, B-cell-depleted T cells, or PBMCs provided the cDNA or gDNA that served as material.

The germline CDR1 and CDR2 sequences are SGHRS and YFSETQ. Trimming shortened V by 1 base and J by 4 bases, and 6 bases separated the two germline ends. This CDR3 is built from 13 residues. In this sample, this clone turned up once. Methods used by the authors: Reference gene primer amplification gave estimated nucleated cell counts. Generated by immunoSEQ multiplex PCR, the TCRdb table keeps only in-frame clones and is missing some. Clone size and the V and J calls come from that table; the DNA yielded D and trimming. The table lists over 600,000 clones, approximately 90% of them singletons. This sequence joins TRBV5-1 and TRBJ1-5, with D unresolved. This clonotype was obtained from a woman younger than 35 with acute or convalescent COVID-19. Input material: peripheral blood. The CDR3 DNA follows: TGCGCCAGCAGCTTGTTCATGAATCAGCCCCAGCATTTT. Residues: CASSLFMNQPQHF.